This is a list of T cell receptor beta chains from one sample in a study of PD-1 blockade in classical Hodgkin lymphoma. Generated by immunoSEQ multiplex PCR, the TCRdb table keeps only in-frame clones and is missing some. Among tens of thousands of clones listed, 89% were seen once. The sample here was peripheral blood mononuclear cells (PBMCs), taken at baseline. The receptor source for this set is a human donor with classical Hodgkin lymphoma. CDR3s include the opening cysteine and the closing phenylalanine or tryptophan.

V gene	J gene	CDR3 protein
TRBV10-1	TRBJ2-4	CASSAGDLAKNIQYF
TRBV30	TRBJ2-7	CAWKFQSASSYEQYF
TRBV6-1	TRBJ1-5	CASSDRTVSNQPQHF
TRBV6-4	TRBJ1-1	CASTKESTGLGTEAFF
TRBV29-1	TRBJ2-1	CSVDSGRYRAGSYNEQFF
TRBV28	TRBJ1-1	CASSDLRARSTEAFF
TRBV9	TRBJ2-3	CASSARLVTDTQYF
TRBV19	TRBJ1-1	CASNEGARPEAFF
TRBV5-1	TRBJ1-2	CASSLAMGPYGYTF
TRBV28	TRBJ2-7	CASSSGMPAYEQYF
TRBV7-6	TRBJ1-4	CASSLGQDEKLFF
TRBV18	TRBJ2-2	CASSPPMLSGRIGELFF
TRBV28	TRBJ2-7	CASSLPGAYEQYF
TRBV19	TRBJ1-5	CASRDTLNQPQHF
TRBV2	TRBJ1-4	CASSLRGSENEKLFF
TRBV11-3	TRBJ2-3	CASSPSRGVNTQYF
TRBV6-5	TRBJ1-2	CASSPAGGGGYTF
TRBV19	TRBJ1-1	CASSIVPGLQEAFF
TRBV2	TRBJ1-1	CASSASGYEAFF
TRBV6-5	TRBJ2-3	CASSHPASDTQYF